These T cell receptor beta chains were read from a single sample in a study of blood T cell repertoires in COVID-19. Produced via immunoSEQ multiplex PCR; TCRdb's table is partial and in-frame only. The sample lists 65,000 to 95,000 clones; 60% to 75% were seen once. Sequences were obtained from peripheral blood. Receptors were obtained from a man aged 45-65 years with active or convalescent COVID-19. Each CDR3 is given with its conserved first and last residue. A D gene is named only where the DNA matches it firmly. Some rows mark clone size as missing; the rest say once, few, many or name a class of expanded clone.

>-|TRBJ2-7|TRBV7-2|TRBD1
TGTGCCAGCAGCGCCGCCGGGACAGCCTACGAGCAGTACTTC
CASSAAGTAYEQYF
>few|TRBJ2-4|TRBV7-2|-
TGTGCCAGCAGCATTTGGACAGAAAACATTCAGTACTTC
CASSIWTENIQYF
>few|TRBJ1-5|TRBV11-2|-
TGTGCCAGCAGCTTGTCCGGTGATCAGCCCCAGCATTTT
CASSLSGDQPQHF
>-|TRBJ1-5|TRBV19|-
TGTGCCAGTAGCCCCGGAGGGGATCAGCCCCAGCATTTT
CASSPGGDQPQHF
>few|TRBJ1-1|TRBV3-1/TRBV3-2|-
TGTGCCAGCAGCTCTTGGAACACTGAAGCTTTCTTT
CASSSWNTEAFF
>-|TRBJ2-7|TRBV7-2|TRBD2
TGTGCCAGCAGCTATAGCGGGGGGGCCTACGAGCAGTACTTC
CASSYSGGAYEQYF
>-|TRBJ2-2|TRBV27|TRBD2
TGTGCCAGCGGGGGAGGGGAAGTAAGGTGGAACACCGGGGAGCTGTTTTTT
CASGGGEVRWNTGELFF
>-|TRBJ1-2|TRBV6-5|-
TGTGCCAGCAGTTCTCCGGTTGGCTACACCTTC
CASSSPVGYTF
>-|TRBJ2-2|TRBV7-3|TRBD1
TGTGCCAGCAGCCGGGACAGGGACACCGGGGAGCTGTTTTTT
CASSRDRDTGELFF
>few|TRBJ2-4|TRBV7-2|TRBD1
TGTGCCAGCAGCCCAAGCCGGGACAGGGGGAACATTCAGTACTTC
CASSPSRDRGNIQYF
>-|TRBJ2-5|TRBV6-1|-
TGTGCCAGCAGTTATTCCGGAGAGACCCAGTACTTC
CASSYSGETQYF
>-|TRBJ1-2|TRBV7-8|TRBD1
TGTGCCAGCAGCCAGACGGGACAGCAACTCTATGGCTACACCTTC
CASSQTGQQLYGYTF
>-|TRBJ2-5|TRBV11-2|-
TGTGCCAGCAGCTTCAACAGCCAAGAGACCCAGTACTTC
CASSFNSQETQYF
>-|TRBJ2-5|TRBV9|TRBD2
TGTGCCAGCAGCAGGCGGGACTACCGGCAAGAGACCCAGTACTTC
CASSRRDYRQETQYF
>once|TRBJ1-2|TRBV4-3|-
TGCGCCAGCAGCCAAGTGTCCGGCGGCAACTATGGCTACACCTTC
CASSQVSGGNYGYTF
>-|TRBJ2-1|TRBV4-2|-
TGTGCCAGCAGGGAGGAGGCGGGGAGGTCCTACAATGAGCAGTTCTTC
CASREEAGRSYNEQFF
>-|TRBJ2-1|TRBV27|-
TGTGCCAGCAGGAAAGGCGGCGGTGGCTACAATGAGCAGTTCTTC
CASRKGGGGYNEQFF
>few|TRBJ1-2|TRBV7-8|-
TGTGCCAGCAGCTCCGCCGGGGAGAGTGGCTACACCTTC
CASSSAGESGYTF
>-|TRBJ2-1|TRBV5-1|TRBD1
TGCGCCAGCAGCTGGGGACAGGGGCTCAATGAGCAGTTCTTC
CASSWGQGLNEQFF
>few|TRBJ2-1|TRBV19|-
TGTGCCAGTACCCCGTTTCCAGGGAGCGGGCGGAGGAATGAGCAGTTCTTC
CASTPFPGSGRRNEQFF
>once|TRBJ2-7|TRBV6-5|-
TGTGCCAGCAGTAGTACATTCAGTGATCGCGAGCAGTACTTC
CASSSTFSDREQYF
>-|TRBJ1-1|TRBV7-3|-
TGTGCCAGCAGCTCCGGGGGACGGATGAACACTGAAGCTTTCTTT
CASSSGGRMNTEAFF